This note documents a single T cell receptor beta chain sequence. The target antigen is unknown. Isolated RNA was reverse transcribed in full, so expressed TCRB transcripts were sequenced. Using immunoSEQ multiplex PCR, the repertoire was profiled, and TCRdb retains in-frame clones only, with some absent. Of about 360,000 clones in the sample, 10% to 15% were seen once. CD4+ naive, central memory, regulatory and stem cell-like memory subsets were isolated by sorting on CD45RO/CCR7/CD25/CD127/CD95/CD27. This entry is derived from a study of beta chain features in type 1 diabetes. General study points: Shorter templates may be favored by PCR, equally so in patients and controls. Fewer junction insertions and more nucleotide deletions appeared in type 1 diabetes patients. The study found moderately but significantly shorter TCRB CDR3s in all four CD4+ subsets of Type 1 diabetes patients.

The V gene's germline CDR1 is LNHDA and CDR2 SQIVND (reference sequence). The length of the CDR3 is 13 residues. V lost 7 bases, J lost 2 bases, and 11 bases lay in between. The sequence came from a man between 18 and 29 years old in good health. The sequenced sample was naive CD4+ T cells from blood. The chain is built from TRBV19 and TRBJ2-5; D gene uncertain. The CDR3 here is CASTFSHQETQYF. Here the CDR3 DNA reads TGTGCCAGTACCTTTTCACATCAAGAGACCCAGTACTTC.